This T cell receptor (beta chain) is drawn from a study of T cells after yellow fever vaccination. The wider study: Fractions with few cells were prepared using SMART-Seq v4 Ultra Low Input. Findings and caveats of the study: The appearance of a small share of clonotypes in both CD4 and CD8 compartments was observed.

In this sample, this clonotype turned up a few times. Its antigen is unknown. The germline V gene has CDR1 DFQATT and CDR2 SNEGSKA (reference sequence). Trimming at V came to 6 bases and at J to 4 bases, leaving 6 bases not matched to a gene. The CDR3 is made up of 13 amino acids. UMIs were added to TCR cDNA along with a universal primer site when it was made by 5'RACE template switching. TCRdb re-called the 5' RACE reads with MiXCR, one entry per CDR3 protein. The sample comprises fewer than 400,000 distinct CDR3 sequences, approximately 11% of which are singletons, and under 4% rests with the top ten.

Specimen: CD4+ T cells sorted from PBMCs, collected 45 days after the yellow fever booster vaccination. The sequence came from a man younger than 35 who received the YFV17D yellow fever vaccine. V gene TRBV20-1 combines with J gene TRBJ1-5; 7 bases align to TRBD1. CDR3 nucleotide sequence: TGCAGTGCCCGCCGGGACAGAAATCAGCCCCAGCATTTT. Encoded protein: CSARRDRNQPQHF.